This T cell receptor (beta chain) came from a study of Graves' ophthalmopathy and Graves' hyperthyroidism (dated by TCRdb to 2017 to 2018). As for the study more broadly: Peripheral blood was collected before any treatment was given, at the time of initial diagnosis. T-cell repertoires of thyroid tissue and blood were compared in more than five hyperthyroidism patients. A discovery set of 100 patients (around 40 ophthalmopathy, 55 to 65 stable hyperthyroidism) was enrolled to explore V-J signatures distinguishing ophthalmopathy from hyperthyroidism. Once sampling was done, hyperthyroidism patients were given methimazole at a starting dose of 30 mg daily, while ophthalmopathy patients were given high-dose intravenous methylprednisolone. An independent validation cohort comprised around 20 hyperthyroidism patients and around 16 patients who later progressed from hyperthyroidism to ophthalmopathy. The study used signatures of the TCR beta repertoire to tell Graves' ophthalmopathy apart from Graves' hyperthyroidism and to predict which patients would progress to ophthalmopathy. In total, 135 blood samples were TCR-sequenced: 43 ophthalmopathy, over 70 hyperthyroidism and some 17 hyperthyroidism-to-ophthalmopathy patients. The 75 to 100 discovery patients were randomly divided into training and test sets at a 7:3 ratio.

The V end gives up 7 bases and the J end 5 bases, leaving 6 bases in the junction not matched to a gene. The cysteine opens and the phenylalanine closes a CDR3 of 14 amino acids. Solely the CDR3 DNA is kept, with 42 bases framed from the first base. CDR1 and CDR2, looked up from the germline V gene (reference sequence), are MNHEY and SMNVEV. This clonotype was detected many times. No antigen is known for it. No per-base quality is available; no much larger clone lies one base away. TCR beta CDR3 regions were amplified from RNA transcripts for repertoire sequencing. HTBI primers and the Qiagen OneStep RT-PCR kit were used in a first-round RT-PCR, which was followed by a second-round multiplex PCR, size selection and purification. Libraries were sequenced on an Illumina HiSeq2000 using paired-end 100 bp reads. The paper's processing steps were these. SOAPnuke was used to process the reads, removing any read that contained adapters or uncalled bases, had a mean Phred below 15, or lacked an exact match to the constant primer or identifier. COPE v1.2.5 was used to merge high-quality paired reads. Each unique nucleotide sequence was defined as a clonotype, and clonotypes were aligned to IMGT TRB V, D and J references with MiTCR v1.1. Analysis was restricted to V-J combinations with a frequency above 0.0001, which covered roughly 99% of repertoires. For each V-J combination, a TCR clonal expansion and chaos score was defined as the ratio of F50 clonal expansion to chaos observed in the TCRdist matrix. Welch's t-statistics and random forest were used to narrow the features down to about twelve V-J combinations, which were then fed into a naive Bayes classifier. Thyroid-blood repertoire similarity was quantified with the Morisita-Horn index. The public reads were run again by TCRdb, first through fastp at Q25 and then through MiXCR, and only productive beta chains were kept. Every distinct CDR3 protein forms one entry, paired with its most common genes and DNA. What appears here as the V and J calls and clone size reflects TCRdb's work, not the paper's. The sample has some 520,000 distinct CDR3 sequences on record, 14% of them singletons. 9.8% of the sample belongs to the ten largest clones.

Broader findings and caveats from the paper: Ophthalmopathy was separated from stable hyperthyroidism by the 13-signature model with about 88% sensitivity and around 81% specificity in cross-validation and with 80%/75% in the test set. Most expanded thyroid clonotypes with frequency above 0.001 were also detected in blood, suggesting blood repertoires may reflect the thyroid immune response. In validation, the model predicted ophthalmopathy progression with 55% to 71% sensitivity and roughly 72% specificity; around twelve predicted patients were CT-confirmed with GO in a median of about 7.1 months. Sample size was not statistically predetermined, and group allocation was not concealed from the investigators.

Ophthalmopathy patients were characterized by moderately to severely active disease, a Clinical Activity Score of at least 3, a NOSPECS grade of at least 4, and a disease duration under 3 months. Patients were excluded if they had other autoimmune diseases, uncontrolled infections, pregnancy or lactation. Clinical symptoms, serum thyroxine, TRAb, thyroid ultrasound and orbital computed tomography formed the basis of the diagnosis. Using Ficoll-Paque density gradient centrifugation, PBMCs were isolated from roughly 9.2 ml of fresh peripheral blood. Trizol reagent was used to extract the total RNA, and its quality was then checked on an Agilent 2100 Bioanalyzer.

The sequence joins TRBV27 to TRBJ1-4; TRBD1 agrees with 8 junctional bases. Sequenced material: blood. The sequence was collected from a woman in her twenties or thirties with Graves' ophthalmopathy. Donor details come from another sample of the same person, matched by shared clones. Here the CDR3 is given as CASKTDRENEKLFF. The nucleotide sequence reads TGTGCCAGCAAGACGGACAGGGAAAATGAAAAACTGTTTTTT.